The rows below give T cell receptor beta chains drawn from one sample of a study of T cell responses to AZD1222 COVID-19 vaccine. Clones were read by immunoSEQ multiplex PCR, and TCRdb kept only the in-frame ones, dropping some. This sample has roughly 150,000 clones, with 88% found just once. The source material was peripheral blood, sampled on day 0 of AZD1222 vaccination. Receptors originate from an adult in good health. Each CDR3 is given with its conserved first and last residue. Fields, in order: clone size, J gene, D gene, V gene, CDR3 protein, CDR3 DNA. A D gene is named only where the DNA matches it firmly. Expanded clones get a size class; other rows say once, few or many, or leave the size out.

. | TRBJ1-6 | . | TRBV21-1 | CASSKKRTDNSPLHF | TGTGCCAGCAGCAAAAAAAGGACAGATAATTCACCCCTCCACTTT
. | TRBJ2-3 | . | TRBV6-2/TRBV6-3 | CASSYWAGFTDTQYF | TGTGCCAGCAGTTACTGGGCAGGCTTCACAGATACGCAGTATTTT
. | TRBJ2-7 | . | TRBV19 | CASSMVKGTEQYF | TGTGCCAGTAGTATGGTAAAGGGAACCGAGCAGTACTTC
once | TRBJ1-2 | . | TRBV29-1 | CSVGDGDYGYTF | TGCAGCGTTGGCGACGGAGACTATGGCTACACCTTC
. | TRBJ2-3 | TRBD2 | TRBV6-4 | CASSEGREGDTQYF | TGTGCCAGCAGTGAGGGGCGGGAGGGAGATACGCAGTATTTT
. | TRBJ1-2 | . | TRBV30 | CAWSPGQGWYGYTF | TGTGCCTGGAGTCCCGGGCAGGGCTGGTATGGCTACACCTTC
. | TRBJ1-6 | . | TRBV5-5 | CASSSARGSPLHF | TGTGCCAGCAGTTCCGCGCGGGGTTCACCCCTCCACTTT
. | TRBJ1-4 | . | TRBV27 | CASRGQINLNEKLFF | TGTGCCAGCAGGGGACAAATCAACCTTAATGAAAAACTGTTTTTT
. | TRBJ1-3 | . | TRBV7-9 | CASSSSQQGLRGNTIYF | TGTGCCAGCAGCTCGTCACAGCAGGGGCTAAGGGGAAACACCATATATTTT
. | TRBJ1-1 | . | TRBV6-5 | CASRNTEAFF | TGTGCCAGCAGGAACACTGAAGCTTTCTTT
few | TRBJ2-7 | . | TRBV7-2 | CASSLAQRGPYEQYF | TGTGCCAGCAGCTTAGCTCAGCGTGGACCCTACGAGCAGTACTTC
. | TRBJ2-7 | TRBD1 | TRBV5-1 | CASREDRAPGEQYF | TGCGCCAGCAGGGAGGACAGGGCCCCGGGCGAGCAGTACTTC
. | TRBJ2-2 | . | TRBV6-5 | CASSYSKVSGELFF | TGTGCCAGCAGTTACTCGAAAGTTTCCGGGGAGCTGTTTTTT
. | TRBJ1-1 | . | TRBV6-5 | CASRPGPKNTEAFF | TGTGCCAGCAGACCCGGACCGAAGAACACTGAAGCTTTCTTT
. | TRBJ1-5 | . | TRBV7-2 | CASSSTNQPQHF | TGTGCCAGCAGCTCGACCAATCAGCCCCAGCATTTT
once | TRBJ2-1 | TRBD2 | TRBV6-2/TRBV6-3 | CASSFDLLAGGVYNEQFF | TGTGCCAGCAGTTTCGACCTTCTAGCGGGAGGGGTCTACAATGAGCAGTTCTTC
. | TRBJ2-3 | TRBD1 | TRBV5-1 | CASSLDRGVTDTQYF | TGCGCCAGCAGCTTGGACAGGGGGGTCACAGATACGCAGTATTTT